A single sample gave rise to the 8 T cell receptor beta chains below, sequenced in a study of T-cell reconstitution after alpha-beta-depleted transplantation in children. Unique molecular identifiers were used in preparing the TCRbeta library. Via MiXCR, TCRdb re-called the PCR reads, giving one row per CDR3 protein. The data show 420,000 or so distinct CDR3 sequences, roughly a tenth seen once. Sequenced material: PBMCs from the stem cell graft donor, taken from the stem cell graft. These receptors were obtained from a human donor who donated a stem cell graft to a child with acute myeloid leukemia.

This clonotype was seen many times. The CDR3 region is CASSFDSLYNSPLHF. The CDR3 DNA follows: TGTGCCAGCAGCTTTGACAGCCTCTATAATTCACCCCTCCACTTT. This sequence joins TRBV5-4 and TRBJ1-6, with D possibly matching TRBD1 (5 bases). This CDR3 has 15 residues. V was pared by 2 bases and J by 3 bases, with 9 bases between. CDR1 is SGHNT, CDR2 YYREEE, per germline (reference sequence).

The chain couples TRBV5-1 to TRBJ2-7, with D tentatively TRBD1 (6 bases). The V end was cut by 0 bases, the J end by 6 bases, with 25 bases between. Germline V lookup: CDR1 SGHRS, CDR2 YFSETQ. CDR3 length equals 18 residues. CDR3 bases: TGCGCCAGCAGCTTGGATCCCTCTCTGACAGGTGCCGAGGGCGAGCAGTACTTC. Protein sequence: CASSLDPSLTGAEGEQYF.

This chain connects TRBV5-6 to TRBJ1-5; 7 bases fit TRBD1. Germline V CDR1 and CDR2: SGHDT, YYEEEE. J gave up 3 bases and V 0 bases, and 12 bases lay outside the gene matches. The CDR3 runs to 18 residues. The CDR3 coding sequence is TGTGCCAGCAGCTTGGCGGTGGGGCTAGGACAGGTCAATCAGCCCCAGCATTTT. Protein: CASSLAVGLGQVNQPQHF.

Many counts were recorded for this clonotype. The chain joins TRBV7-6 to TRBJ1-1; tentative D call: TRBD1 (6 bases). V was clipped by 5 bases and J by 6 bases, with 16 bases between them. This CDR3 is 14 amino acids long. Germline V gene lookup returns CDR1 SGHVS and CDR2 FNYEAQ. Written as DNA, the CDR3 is TGTGCCAGCAGCAATTACAGGGTAGGCTCTGAAGCTTTCTTT. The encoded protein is CASSNYRVGSEAFF.

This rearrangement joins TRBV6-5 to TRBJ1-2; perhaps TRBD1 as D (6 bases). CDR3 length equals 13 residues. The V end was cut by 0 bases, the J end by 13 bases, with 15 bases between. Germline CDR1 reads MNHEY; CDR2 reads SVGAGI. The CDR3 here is CASSYSTGTPATF. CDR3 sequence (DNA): TGTGCCAGCAGTTACTCGACCGGGACACCAGCCACCTTC.

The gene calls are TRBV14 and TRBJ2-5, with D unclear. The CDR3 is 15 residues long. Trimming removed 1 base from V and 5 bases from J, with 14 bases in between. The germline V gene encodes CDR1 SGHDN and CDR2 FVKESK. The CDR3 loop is CASSQGAGRTETQYF. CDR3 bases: TGTGCCAGCAGCCAAGGGGCCGGTAGGACGGAGACCCAGTACTTC.

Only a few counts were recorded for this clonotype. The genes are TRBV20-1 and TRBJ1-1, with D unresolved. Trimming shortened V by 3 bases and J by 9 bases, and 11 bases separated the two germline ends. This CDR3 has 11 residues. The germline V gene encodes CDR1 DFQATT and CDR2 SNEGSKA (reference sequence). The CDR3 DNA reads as TGCAGTGCTAGGGACGATGGGAAAGCTTTCTTT. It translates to CSARDDGKAFF.

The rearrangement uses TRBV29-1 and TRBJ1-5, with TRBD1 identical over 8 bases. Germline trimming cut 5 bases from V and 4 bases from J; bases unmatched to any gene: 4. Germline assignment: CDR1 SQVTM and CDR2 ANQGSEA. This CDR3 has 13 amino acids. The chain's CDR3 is CSVRTGGNQPQHF. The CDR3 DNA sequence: TGCAGCGTTCGAACAGGGGGTAATCAGCCCCAGCATTTT.